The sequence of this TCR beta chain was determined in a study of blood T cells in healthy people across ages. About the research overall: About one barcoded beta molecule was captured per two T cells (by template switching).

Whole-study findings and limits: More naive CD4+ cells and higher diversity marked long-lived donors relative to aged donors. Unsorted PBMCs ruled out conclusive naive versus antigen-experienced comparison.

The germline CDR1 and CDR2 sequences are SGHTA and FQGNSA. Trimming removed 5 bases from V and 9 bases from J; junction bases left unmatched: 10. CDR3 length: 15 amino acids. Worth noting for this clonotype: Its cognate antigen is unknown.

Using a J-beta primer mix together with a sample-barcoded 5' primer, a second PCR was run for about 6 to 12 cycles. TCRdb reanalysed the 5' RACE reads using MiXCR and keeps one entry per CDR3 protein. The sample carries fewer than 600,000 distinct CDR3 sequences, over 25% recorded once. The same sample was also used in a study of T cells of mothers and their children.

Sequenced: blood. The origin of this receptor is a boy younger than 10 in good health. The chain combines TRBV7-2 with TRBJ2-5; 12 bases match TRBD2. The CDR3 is CASSTTSGGYGAQYF. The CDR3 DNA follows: TGTGCCAGCAGCACCACTAGCGGGGGGTACGGGGCCCAGTACTTC.